Each of the 9 T cell receptor beta chains below was sequenced from the same sample in a study of blood T cell repertoires in COVID-19. This table comes from immunoSEQ multiplex PCR, and its TCRdb copy is limited to in-frame clones, with some not included. The repertoire holds 300,000 or so clones, about 90% seen once, with about 1.6% in the top ten. The sequenced sample consisted of peripheral blood. The receptors here all came from a woman aged 40-49 years who had recovered from COVID-19.

The rearrangement uses TRBV5-1 and TRBJ2-5; perhaps TRBD2 as D (5 bases). Germline loops: CDR1 SGHRS, CDR2 YFSETQ. V lost 0 bases, J lost 3 bases, and 9 bases lay in between. The CDR3 length is 14 residues. CDR3 DNA: TGCGCCAGCAGCTTGGCCGGGGTTGAAGAGACCCAGTACTTC. Protein product: CASSLAGVEETQYF. Full variable domain (remainder filled in from reference TRBV5-1 and TRBJ2-5): KAGVTQTPRYLIKTRGQQVTLSCSPISGHRSVSWYQQTPGQGLQFLFEYFSETQRNKGNFPGRFSGRQFSNSRSEMNVSTLELGDSALYLCASSLAGVEETQYFGPGTRLLVL.

The rearrangement joins TRBV27 to TRBJ1-5; 9 bases line up with TRBD1. CDR3 size: 14 residues. Germline V gene data show CDR1 as MNHEY and CDR2 as SMNVEV (reference sequence). Trimming at V came to 5 bases and at J to 9 bases, leaving 8 bases not matched to a gene. The CDR3 protein is CASSPGTGSRPQHF. As DNA, the CDR3 is TGTGCCAGCAGTCCCGGGACAGGGAGTAGGCCCCAGCATTTT.

This chain uses TRBV15 with TRBJ2-3; the match to TRBD1 covers 8 bases. V shed 5 bases, J shed 3 bases, and the junction held 7 bases outside the gene matches. The CDR3 is 15 amino acids. The germline gives CDR1 LNHNV, CDR2 YYDKDF (reference sequence). The CDR3: CATSLDRAWTDTQYF. DNA of the CDR3: TGTGCCACCAGCCTGGACAGGGCATGGACAGATACGCAGTATTTT.

V gene TRBV11-2 combines with J gene TRBJ1-4; no definite D call. The CDR3 has 14 residues. In germline, CDR1 is SGHAT, CDR2 FQNNGV. V lost 2 bases and J lost 8, with 12 bases in between. DNA for the CDR3: TGTGCCAGCAGCTTACTGCCAGTCGGGGAAAAACTGTTTTTT. Amino acid sequence: CASSLLPVGEKLFF.

The genes are TRBV10-1 and TRBJ2-2, with no clear D. V shed 6 bases and J shed 3 bases, with 11 bases lying between them. The CDR3 has 14 residues. Germline values: CDR1 WNHNN, CDR2 SYGVQD (reference sequence). The CDR3 reads CASSPAGYTGELFF. Here the CDR3 DNA reads TGCGCCAGCAGCCCCGCAGGCTACACCGGGGAGCTGTTTTTT.

The chain joins TRBV27 to TRBJ1-2; D is undetermined. CDR1 and CDR2 from the germline V gene are MNHEY and SMNVEV (reference sequence). Trimming removed 6 bases at V and 4 bases at J, with 12 bases between. The CDR3 is 13 residues long. This CDR3 reads CASSRSGLYGYTF. As DNA, the CDR3 is TGTGCCAGCAGCCGCAGTGGGCTCTATGGCTACACCTTC.

The gene calls are TRBV6-1 and TRBJ2-7; 8 nucleotides line up with TRBD2. In germline, CDR1 is MNHNS, CDR2 SASEGT. The CDR3 runs 15 residues. V shed 3 bases, J shed 8 bases, and the junction held 12 bases outside the gene matches. In DNA form, the CDR3 reads TGTGCCAGCAGTGACCCGGGGGGGATCCGAATTAAGCAGTACTTC. This codes for CASSDPGGIRIKQYF.

The chain has TRBV6-5 and TRBJ2-7; 8 nucleotides agree with TRBD1. The CDR3 loop spans 16 amino acids. Germline V gene sequence: CDR1 MNHEY, CDR2 SVGAGI. Germline trimming cut 0 bases from V and 2 bases from J; bases unmatched to any gene: 6. CDR3 residues: CASSYSETGAPYEQYF. Here the CDR3 DNA reads TGTGCCAGCAGTTACTCGGAGACAGGGGCTCCCTACGAGCAGTACTTC.

The chain employs TRBV27 and TRBJ2-3; 9 positions match TRBD1. The J segment lost 3 bases and the V segment lost 5 bases, leaving 18 bases of the junction unmatched. The V gene's germline CDR1 is MNHEY and CDR2 SMNVEV (reference sequence). The CDR3 sequence is 19 residues long. As DNA, the CDR3 is TGTGCCAGCAGTCGGGGTGCATTTTATCGGACAGGGGCGACAGATACGCAGTATTTT. Encoded protein: CASSRGAFYRTGATDTQYF.